The 23 T cell receptor beta chains presented below share a single source sample, sequenced in a study of beta chain features in type 1 diabetes. Broader study findings: Moderate but significant shortening of TCRB CDR3s was recorded in all four CD4+ subsets from Type 1 diabetes patients.

No antigen has been assigned to these receptors. The entirety of the isolated RNA underwent reverse transcription, so expressed TCRB transcripts were sequenced. Using immunoSEQ multiplex PCR, the repertoire was profiled, and TCRdb retains in-frame clones only, with some absent. The profile covers some 370,000 clones, with around a tenth appearing a single time and about 0.6% taken by the ten largest. Input material: central memory CD4+ T cells from blood. These receptors were collected from a young man with type 1 diabetes.

This clone was recorded many times. J is TRBJ2-2 and V is TRBV10-3, with unresolved D. The CDR3 covers 14 residues. Germline V gene sequence: CDR1 ENHRY, CDR2 SYGVKD. V was shortened by 8 bases and J by 0 bases, with 10 bases between the two germline ends. DNA of the CDR3: TGTGCCATCGCGACTCCCGCGAACACCGGGGAGCTGTTTTTT. The encoded protein is CAIATPANTGELFF.

This clone was detected only a few times. This rearrangement joins TRBV4-1 to TRBJ2-5; D gene uncertain. This CDR3 spans 12 amino acids. Deletions cut 3 bases from V and 5 bases from J, with 7 bases between. Germline V gene sequence: CDR1 MGHRA, CDR2 YSYEKL. In nucleotides, the CDR3 is TGCGCCAGCAGCCAGGCAATGGAGACCCAGTACTTC. It is translated as CASSQAMETQYF.

This clone was counted a few times. The chain carries TRBV4-3 and TRBJ2-7, with TRBD2 matching over 9 bases. The V segment lost 0 bases and the J segment 0 bases; nucleotides outside the gene matches: 3. CDR3 length: 16 amino acids. Germline CDR1 and CDR2: LGHNA and YSLEER. CDR3 coding DNA: TGCGCCAGCAGCCAAGACTTTAGCGGGAGCTCCTACGAGCAGTACTTC. As protein: CASSQDFSGSSYEQYF.

This sequence joins TRBV27 and TRBJ1-1; D possibly corresponds to TRBD1 (6 bases). This CDR3 region has 11 residues. CDR1 is MNHEY and CDR2 is SMNVEV in the germline V gene (reference sequence). The germline V and J ends were trimmed by 5 bases and 11 bases, with 12 bases remaining between them. CDR3 DNA sequence: TGTGCCAGCAGTGCCGGGACAAAGGCTTTCTTT. Protein product: CASSAGTKAFF.

The chain is built from TRBV7-2 and TRBJ2-3; the D gene is possibly TRBD1 (6 bases). The ends were cut back, 2 bases at V and 5 bases at J, with 11 bases in the middle. Germline CDR1 and CDR2: SGHTA and FQGNSA. The CDR3 sequence is 14 residues long. This CDR3 is CASSLNQGKDTQYF. The DNA for the CDR3 is TGTGCCAGCAGCTTAAATCAGGGGAAAGATACGCAGTATTTT.

This clone was recorded a few times. The chain uses TRBV28 and TRBJ1-1; 9 bases agree with TRBD1. This CDR3 spans 16 amino acids. Germline lookup yields CDR1 MDHEN and CDR2 SYDVKM. V gave up 4 bases and J gave up 6 bases; unmatched junction bases: 12. Here the CDR3 reads CASSSRQGGHGSEAFF. The DNA for the CDR3 is TGTGCCAGCAGTTCGCGACAGGGGGGGCACGGCTCTGAAGCTTTCTTT.

In this sample, this clone turned up a few times. The V and J genes are TRBV14 and TRBJ2-7; no definite D call. V was cut by 1 base and J by 6 bases, with 10 bases left in between. Germline CDR1 reads SGHDN; CDR2 reads FVKESK. The CDR3 has 13 amino acids. CDR3 sequence: CASSQVNPGEQYF. Here the CDR3 DNA reads TGTGCCAGCAGCCAAGTAAACCCAGGCGAGCAGTACTTC.

This clone was detected only once. The chain links TRBV6-5 to TRBJ2-1; 12 bases map to TRBD2. V was clipped by 7 bases and J by 6 bases; unmatched bases: 4. Germline assignment: CDR1 MNHEY and CDR2 SVGAGI. The CDR3 sequence is 14 residues long. This chain's CDR3 is CASTGLAGSNEQFF. The CDR3 nucleotides are TGTGCCAGCACCGGACTAGCGGGGAGCAATGAGCAGTTCTTC.

This clone showed up just a few times. This rearrangement joins TRBV6-5 to TRBJ2-5; D is unclear. CDR1 and CDR2 from the germline V gene are MNHEY and SVGAGI. V was pared by 3 bases and J by 5 bases, with 13 bases between. The CDR3 extends over 14 amino acids. The CDR3 DNA reads TGTGCCAGCAGTTATGGTCTCGGGCGGGAGACCCAGTACTTC. Protein sequence: CASSYGLGRETQYF.

This rearrangement joins TRBV27 to TRBJ1-5; D ambiguous. This CDR3 has 13 residues. Germline loops: CDR1 MNHEY, CDR2 SMNVEV (reference sequence). The V end was cut by 4 bases, the J end by 0 bases, with 4 bases between. The CDR3 region is CASSYLSNQPQHF. DNA for the CDR3: TGTGCCAGCAGTTACCTTAGCAATCAGCCCCAGCATTTT.

The chain links TRBV15 to TRBJ2-5; D might be TRBD1 (6 bases). The end of the DNA aligns better with TRBJ2-7, so the J call may be wrong. Germline CDR1 reads LNHNV; CDR2 reads YYDKDF (reference sequence). The CDR3 has 17 amino acids. The CDR3 nucleotides are TGTGCCACCAGCAGGGGAACACCGGGACACATCTCCTACGAGCAGTACTTC. Its protein is CATSRGTPGHISYEQYF.

In this sample, this clone turned up a few times. The gene calls are TRBV7-6 and TRBJ2-2; 13 bases map to TRBD2. Germline-derived CDR1 and CDR2 are SGHVS and FNYEAQ. V lost 5 bases to trimming and J lost 2 bases; unmatched junction nucleotides: 5. The CDR3 runs to 17 residues. DNA of the CDR3: TGTGCCAGCAGCGCCGGGACTAGCGGGATCAACACCGGGGAGCTGTTTTTT. As protein: CASSAGTSGINTGELFF.

The chain carries TRBV11-2 and TRBJ2-7; possibly TRBD1 or TRBD2 for D (6 bases each). The CDR3 extends over 14 amino acids. V lost 3 bases, J lost 7 bases, and 16 bases lay in between. The V gene's germline CDR1 is SGHAT and CDR2 FQNNGV. CDR3 in DNA: TGTGCCAGCAGCTTGGGACTCACGAGGGGGGAGCAGTACTTC. Encoded protein: CASSLGLTRGEQYF.

In its sample, this clone was seen a few times. CDR3 in DNA: TGCGCCAGCAGGGAAGGGGTATACAATGAGCAGTTCTTC. This encodes CASREGVYNEQFF. J is TRBJ2-1 and V is TRBV5-1; perhaps TRBD1 as D (5 bases). Trimming left V 5 bases short and J 4 bases short, with 10 bases between. The CDR3 runs 13 residues. CDR1 is SGHRS and CDR2 is YFSETQ in the germline V gene.

This chain connects TRBV5-5 to TRBJ1-2; D remains unclear. Trimming pared 3 bases from V and 8 bases from J, leaving 8 bases between. Germline-derived CDR1 and CDR2 are SGHKS and YYEKEE (reference sequence). This CDR3 is 11 amino acids long. The CDR3 reads CASSSSRGYTF. The CDR3 bases are TGTGCCAGCAGCTCCTCCCGGGGCTACACCTTC.

The V gene is TRBV25-1, the J gene TRBJ2-2, with 8 bases aligning to TRBD2. The CDR3 has 15 residues. Trimming took 3 bases from V and 4 from J; bases not matched to a gene: 4. Germline V lookup: CDR1 MGHDK, CDR2 SYGVNS. The CDR3 coding sequence is TGTGCCAGCAGTGAGGCGGGGGGAAGCACCGGGGAGCTGTTTTTT. It yields the protein CASSEAGGSTGELFF.

The chain couples TRBV2 to TRBJ2-7, with TRBD1 identical over 8 bases. The CDR3 is 14 residues long. Germline CDR1 and CDR2: SNHLY and FYNNEI. Trimming took 6 bases from V and 4 from J; bases not matched to a gene: 8. The CDR3 DNA sequence: TGTGCCAGCAGCTTGCGTCAGGGGGCGTACGAGCAGTACTTC. Amino acids: CASSLRQGAYEQYF.

This clone was detected a few times. This chain joins TRBV15 and TRBJ2-1; no clear D. V was cut by 8 bases and J by 4 bases, with 12 bases left in between. This CDR3 contains 13 residues. The germline CDR1 and CDR2 sequences are LNHNV and YYDKDF (reference sequence). This CDR3 is CATAKNRYNEQFF. The CDR3 nucleotides read TGTGCCACCGCTAAAAATAGGTACAATGAGCAGTTCTTC.

The chain employs TRBV6-5 and TRBJ1-5; D remains unclear. CDR3 length equals 14 residues. Germline lookup yields CDR1 MNHEY and CDR2 SVGAGI. Between the trimmed V and J ends, which lost 2 bases and 5 bases, there was a span of 10 bases. The CDR3 region is CASSYGNGDQPQHF. CDR3 in DNA: TGTGCCAGCAGTTACGGTAACGGAGATCAGCCCCAGCATTTT.

Ten or more counts support this clone. The chain uses TRBV29-1 and TRBJ2-7; D gene uncertain. This CDR3 is built from 11 residues. CDR1 and CDR2 from the germline V gene are SQVTM and ANQGSEA. Trimming removed 3 bases from V and 3 bases from J, with 6 bases in between. CDR3 protein: CSVDGLYEQYF. Written as DNA, the CDR3 is TGCAGCGTTGATGGCCTCTACGAGCAGTACTTC.

The chain is built from TRBV4-2 and TRBJ1-4; unclear D gene. The CDR3 has 14 amino acids. V dropped 0 bases and J dropped 8 bases, with 10 bases sitting between them. CDR1 is LGHNA and CDR2 is YNFKEQ in the germline V gene. CDR3 bases: TGTGCCAGCAGCCAAGATAGGTCCGCAGAAAAACTGTTTTTT. This sequence encodes CASSQDRSAEKLFF.

The chain employs TRBV6-5 and TRBJ1-1, with D hard to call. CDR1 MNHEY and CDR2 SVGAGI come from the germline V gene. V lost 8 bases and J lost 5, with 18 bases in between. This CDR3 comprises 14 residues. DNA for the CDR3: TGTGCCAGCTTCGGTTCGGCAGTTCTTACTGAAGCTTTCTTT. Its protein is CASFGSAVLTEAFF.

This clone occurred many times. V gene TRBV5-4 combines with J gene TRBJ1-1; perhaps TRBD1 as D (5 bases). V lost 0 bases, J lost 3 bases, and 12 bases lay in between. Germline V gene lookup returns CDR1 SGHNT and CDR2 YYREEE (reference sequence). The CDR3 consists of 15 residues. The CDR3 loop reads CASSLDGRVDTEAFF. The CDR3 nucleotides read TGTGCCAGCAGCTTGGATGGCAGGGTGGACACTGAAGCTTTCTTT.